This T cell receptor beta chain was sequenced in a study of T cells in Graves' hyperthyroidism and ophthalmopathy. Study at large: Pretreatment peripheral blood was obtained at initial diagnosis.

Researchers amplified the TCR beta CDR3 regions from RNA transcripts. RT-PCR in the first round (using the HTBI primer set) targeted the TCR CDR3. TCRdb analysed the multiplex PCR reads with MiXCR anew, one entry per CDR3 protein. The table records about 740,000 distinct CDR3 sequences, around 13% of them present only once. This clonotype was detected a few times. Its antigen is currently unknown. Whole-study findings and limits: Separation of ophthalmopathy from stable hyperthyroidism was achieved by a 13 V-J model.

Trimming took 2 bases from V and 0 from J, leaving 13 bases between them. The CDR3 totals 17 residues. CDR1 is MNHEY and CDR2 is SVGEGT in the germline V gene. The gene calls are TRBV6-2 or TRBV6-3 and TRBJ2-2; D may be TRBD1 (5 bases). Sequenced material: blood. This receptor was obtained from a woman aged 18 to 35 with Graves' hyperthyroidism. The CDR3 region is CASSYQGFTANTGELFF. Written as DNA, the CDR3 is TGTGCCAGCAGTTACCAGGGATTTACCGCGAACACCGGGGAGCTGTTTTTT.